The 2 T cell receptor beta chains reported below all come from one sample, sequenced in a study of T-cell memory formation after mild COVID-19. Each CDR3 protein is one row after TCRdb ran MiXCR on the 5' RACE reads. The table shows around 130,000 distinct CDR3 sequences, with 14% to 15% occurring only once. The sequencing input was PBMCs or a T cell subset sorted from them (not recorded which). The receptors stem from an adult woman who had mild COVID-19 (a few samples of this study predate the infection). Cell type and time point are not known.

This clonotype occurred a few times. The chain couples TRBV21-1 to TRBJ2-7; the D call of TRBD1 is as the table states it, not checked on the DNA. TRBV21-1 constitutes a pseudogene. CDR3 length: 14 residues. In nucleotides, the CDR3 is TGTGCCAGCAGGAACCGGGACAGCGACTACGAGCAGTACTTC. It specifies CASRNRDSDYEQYF.

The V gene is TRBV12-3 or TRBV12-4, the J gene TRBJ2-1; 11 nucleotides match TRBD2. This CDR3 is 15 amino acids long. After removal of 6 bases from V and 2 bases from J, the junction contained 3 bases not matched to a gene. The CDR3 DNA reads TGTGCCAGCAGGCAGACTAGCGGGGCCTACAATGAGCAGTTCTTC. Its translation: CASRQTSGAYNEQFF.